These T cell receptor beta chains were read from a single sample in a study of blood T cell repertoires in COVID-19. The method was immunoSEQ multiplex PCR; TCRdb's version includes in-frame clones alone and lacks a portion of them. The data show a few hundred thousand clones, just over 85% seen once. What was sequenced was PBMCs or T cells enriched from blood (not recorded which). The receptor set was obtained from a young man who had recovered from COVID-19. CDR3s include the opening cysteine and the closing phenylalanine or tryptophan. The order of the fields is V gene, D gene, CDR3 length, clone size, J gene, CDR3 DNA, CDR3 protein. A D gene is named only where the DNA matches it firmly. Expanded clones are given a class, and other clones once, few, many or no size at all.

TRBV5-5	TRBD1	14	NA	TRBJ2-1	TGTGCCAGCAGCCTGGGACAGGGGTACAATGAGCAGTTCTTC	CASSLGQGYNEQFF
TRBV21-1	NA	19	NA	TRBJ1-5	TGTGCCAGCAGCAAAGTTCGGGGAGTTTCCGCCTTTAGCAATCAGCCCCAGCATTTT	CASSKVRGVSAFSNQPQHF
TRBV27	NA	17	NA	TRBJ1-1	TGTGCCAGCAGCCCTTTGGCCTGGGGGCAGGGGAACACTGAAGCTTTCTTT	CASSPLAWGQGNTEAFF
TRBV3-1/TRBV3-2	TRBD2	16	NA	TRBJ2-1	TGTGCCAGCAGCTCGTGGAGCGGGGGGGCCTTACGTGAGCAGTTCTTC	CASSSWSGGALREQFF
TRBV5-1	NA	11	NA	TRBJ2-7	TGCGCCAGCAGCTCCTTCTACGAGCAGTACTTC	CASSSFYEQYF
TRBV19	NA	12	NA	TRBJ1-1	TGTGCCAGTAGTATTCCGGGGGGGACGGCTTTCTTT	CASSIPGGTAFF
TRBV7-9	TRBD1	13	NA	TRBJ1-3	TGTGCCAGCAGCCTACAGGGGAGAAACACCATATATTTT	CASSLQGRNTIYF
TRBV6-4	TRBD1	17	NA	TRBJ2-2	TGTGCCAGCAGTGACTCTATGACAGGGGTGAACACCGGGGAGCTGTTTTTT	CASSDSMTGVNTGELFF
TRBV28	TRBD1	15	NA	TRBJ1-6	TGTGCCAGCAGTCGCCGGACAGGGGGGATTTCACCCCTCCACTTT	CASSRRTGGISPLHF
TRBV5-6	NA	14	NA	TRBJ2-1	TGTGCCAGCAGCTCGGGAGTCTCCTACAATGAGCAGTTCTTC	CASSSGVSYNEQFF
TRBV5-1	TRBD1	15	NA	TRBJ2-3	TGCGCCAGCAGCTGGACAGGGGGCCAGACAGATACGCAGTATTTT	CASSWTGGQTDTQYF
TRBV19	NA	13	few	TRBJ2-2	TGTGCCAGTAGTATTGTCTTCACCGGGGAGCTGTTTTTT	CASSIVFTGELFF
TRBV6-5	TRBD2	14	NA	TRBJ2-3	TGTGCCAGCAGTTACGGACTAGCGACAGATACGCAGTATTTT	CASSYGLATDTQYF
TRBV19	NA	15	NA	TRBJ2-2	TGTGCCAGTAGTATAGAAGAGGCCCCGGGAGGGGAGCTGTTTTTT	CASSIEEAPGGELFF
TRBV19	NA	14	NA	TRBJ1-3	TGTGCCAGTAGAATCGGGAGGTCTGGAAACACCATATATTTT	CASRIGRSGNTIYF
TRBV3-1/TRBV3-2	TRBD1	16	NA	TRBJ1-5	TGTGCCAGCAGCCAGGGGGACAGGAAGAGGTTTCCCCCCCAGCATTTT	CASSQGDRKRFPPQHF
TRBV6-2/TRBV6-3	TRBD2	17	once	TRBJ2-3	TGTGCCAGCAGCCAACTTGTGTGGGGAGGGGGCACAGATACGCAGTATTTT	CASSQLVWGGGTDTQYF
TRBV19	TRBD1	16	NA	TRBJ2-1	TGTGCCAGTAGTAATCCCGGGGACAGGGGTTGGGATGAGCAGTTCTTC	CASSNPGDRGWDEQFF
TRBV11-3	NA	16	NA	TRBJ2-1	TGTGCCAGCAGCTTCCAGGCGGGTAGCTCCTACAATGAGCAGTTCTTC	CASSFQAGSSYNEQFF
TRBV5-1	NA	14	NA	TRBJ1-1	TGCGCCAGCAGCGGAGGGACGGGGAACACTGAAGCTTTCTTT	CASSGGTGNTEAFF
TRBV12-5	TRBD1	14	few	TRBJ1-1	TGTGCTAGTGGTTCCGGACAGGGGCGGACTGAAGCTTTCTTT	CASGSGQGRTEAFF
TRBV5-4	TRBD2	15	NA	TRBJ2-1	TGTGCCAGCAGCCGCGGGGGGGGGTCTAGTTATGAGCAGTTCTTC	CASSRGGGSSYEQFF
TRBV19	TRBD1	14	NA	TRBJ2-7	TGTGCCAGTAGCCTGACAGGGGGCGGCTACGAGCAGTACTTC	CASSLTGGGYEQYF
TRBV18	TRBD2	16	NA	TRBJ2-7	TGTGCCAGCTCACTAACGCTAGCGGGAGGGCATGTCGAGCAGTACTTC	CASSLTLAGGHVEQYF
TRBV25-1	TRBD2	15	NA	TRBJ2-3	TGTGCCAGCAGTCTTAGCGGGGGGGTCACAGATACGCAGTATTTT	CASSLSGGVTDTQYF
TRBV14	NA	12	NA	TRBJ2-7	TGTGCCAGCAGCACGGGGAGCTACGAGCAGTACTTC	CASSTGSYEQYF
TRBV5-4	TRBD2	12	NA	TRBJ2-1	TGTGCCAGCAGCCTAACTAGCGTGGAGCAGTTCTTC	CASSLTSVEQFF
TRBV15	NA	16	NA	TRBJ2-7	TGTGCCACCAGCCGAGAGGCCTTAGGGGGAGCCTACGAGCAGTACTTC	CATSREALGGAYEQYF
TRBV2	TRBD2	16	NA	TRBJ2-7	TGTGCCAGCGGGGAGGGAACGACAGCCAAGTACTACGAGCAGTACTTC	CASGEGTTAKYYEQYF
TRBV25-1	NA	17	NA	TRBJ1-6	TGTGCCAGCAGTGAGACCGGGACACTGAACTATAATTCACCCCTCCACTTT	CASSETGTLNYNSPLHF
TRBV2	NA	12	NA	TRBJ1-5	TGTGCCAGCAGACGGGGGAATCAGCCCCAGCATTTT	CASRRGNQPQHF
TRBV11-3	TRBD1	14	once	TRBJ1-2	TGTGCCAGCAGCAAAGGGACAGTCTGGACTGGCTACACCTTC	CASSKGTVWTGYTF
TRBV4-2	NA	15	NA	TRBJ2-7	TGTGCCAGCAGTTCCCCGGCACTACCACCCTACGAGCAGTACTTC	CASSSPALPPYEQYF
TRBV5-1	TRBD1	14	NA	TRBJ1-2	TGCGCCAGCAGCACAGACAGGGGGAGTTTGGGCTACACCTTC	CASSTDRGSLGYTF
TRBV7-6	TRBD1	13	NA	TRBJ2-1	TGTGCCAGCAGCTACCCACAGGGGAATGAGCAGTTCTTC	CASSYPQGNEQFF
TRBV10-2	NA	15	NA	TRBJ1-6	TGCGCCAGCAGTGTTCAGCAGGGTGGGAATTCACCCCTCCACTTT	CASSVQQGGNSPLHF
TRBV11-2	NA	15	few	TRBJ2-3	TGTGCCAGCAGCTTAGGGACAGCTAGCACAGATACGCAGTATTTT	CASSLGTASTDTQYF
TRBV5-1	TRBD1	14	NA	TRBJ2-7	TGCGCCAGCTGCGCCCGGGACAGGGGGAGAGAGCAGTACTTC	CASCARDRGREQYF